Each of the 4 T cell receptor beta chains below was sequenced from the same sample in a study of cytomegalovirus exposure and HLA in healthy donors. Researchers ran the PCR with 60 Vbeta and 13 Jbeta primers. Assay used: immunoSEQ multiplex PCR; TCRdb lists only in-frame clones, some missing. The sample includes 150,000 or so clones, 70% to 85% of them seen just once. Sequencing input: PBMCs. The receptors come from a male donor in good health and CMV-seropositive.

V and J are TRBV7-9 and TRBJ2-7, with D perhaps TRBD2 (6 bases). The CDR3 is 14 amino acids. Trimming shortened V by 1 base and J by 5 bases, and 12 bases separated the two germline ends. Germline V CDR1 and CDR2: SEHNR, FQNEAQ (reference sequence). For the CDR3, the DNA is TGTGCCAGCAGCTTAGTAGGGCCGGGGGACGAGCAGTACTTC. This translates into CASSLVGPGDEQYF.

This chain uses TRBV5-1 with TRBJ1-2; possibly TRBD1 for D (6 bases). V gave up 0 bases and J gave up 5 bases, with 14 bases separating them. CDR3 length equals 15 residues. Germline loops: CDR1 SGHRS, CDR2 YFSETQ. CDR3 DNA sequence: TGCGCCAGCAGCTTGGCTACAGGGCCCGTATATGGCTACACCTTC. Encoded protein: CASSLATGPVYGYTF.

This chain links TRBV6-4 with TRBJ1-5, with 8 nucleotides matching TRBD1. In germline, CDR1 is MRHNA, CDR2 SNTAGT. Trimming at V came to 6 bases and at J to 6 bases, leaving 13 bases not matched to a gene. This CDR3 has 16 amino acids. CDR3 nucleotides: TGTGCCAGCAGGAAGGGACAGGCTTATCGGTGTCAGCCCCAGCATTTT. Translating gives CASRKGQAYRCQPQHF.

V and J are TRBV28 and TRBJ2-7; 9 positions agree with TRBD2. J lost 0 bases, V lost 1 base, and 7 bases had no gene match. Germline values: CDR1 MDHEN, CDR2 SYDVKM. The CDR3 spans 17 residues. This CDR3 is CASSLYDIAGVSYEQYF. The CDR3 nucleotides are TGTGCCAGCAGTTTATATGATATAGCGGGAGTCTCCTACGAGCAGTACTTC.